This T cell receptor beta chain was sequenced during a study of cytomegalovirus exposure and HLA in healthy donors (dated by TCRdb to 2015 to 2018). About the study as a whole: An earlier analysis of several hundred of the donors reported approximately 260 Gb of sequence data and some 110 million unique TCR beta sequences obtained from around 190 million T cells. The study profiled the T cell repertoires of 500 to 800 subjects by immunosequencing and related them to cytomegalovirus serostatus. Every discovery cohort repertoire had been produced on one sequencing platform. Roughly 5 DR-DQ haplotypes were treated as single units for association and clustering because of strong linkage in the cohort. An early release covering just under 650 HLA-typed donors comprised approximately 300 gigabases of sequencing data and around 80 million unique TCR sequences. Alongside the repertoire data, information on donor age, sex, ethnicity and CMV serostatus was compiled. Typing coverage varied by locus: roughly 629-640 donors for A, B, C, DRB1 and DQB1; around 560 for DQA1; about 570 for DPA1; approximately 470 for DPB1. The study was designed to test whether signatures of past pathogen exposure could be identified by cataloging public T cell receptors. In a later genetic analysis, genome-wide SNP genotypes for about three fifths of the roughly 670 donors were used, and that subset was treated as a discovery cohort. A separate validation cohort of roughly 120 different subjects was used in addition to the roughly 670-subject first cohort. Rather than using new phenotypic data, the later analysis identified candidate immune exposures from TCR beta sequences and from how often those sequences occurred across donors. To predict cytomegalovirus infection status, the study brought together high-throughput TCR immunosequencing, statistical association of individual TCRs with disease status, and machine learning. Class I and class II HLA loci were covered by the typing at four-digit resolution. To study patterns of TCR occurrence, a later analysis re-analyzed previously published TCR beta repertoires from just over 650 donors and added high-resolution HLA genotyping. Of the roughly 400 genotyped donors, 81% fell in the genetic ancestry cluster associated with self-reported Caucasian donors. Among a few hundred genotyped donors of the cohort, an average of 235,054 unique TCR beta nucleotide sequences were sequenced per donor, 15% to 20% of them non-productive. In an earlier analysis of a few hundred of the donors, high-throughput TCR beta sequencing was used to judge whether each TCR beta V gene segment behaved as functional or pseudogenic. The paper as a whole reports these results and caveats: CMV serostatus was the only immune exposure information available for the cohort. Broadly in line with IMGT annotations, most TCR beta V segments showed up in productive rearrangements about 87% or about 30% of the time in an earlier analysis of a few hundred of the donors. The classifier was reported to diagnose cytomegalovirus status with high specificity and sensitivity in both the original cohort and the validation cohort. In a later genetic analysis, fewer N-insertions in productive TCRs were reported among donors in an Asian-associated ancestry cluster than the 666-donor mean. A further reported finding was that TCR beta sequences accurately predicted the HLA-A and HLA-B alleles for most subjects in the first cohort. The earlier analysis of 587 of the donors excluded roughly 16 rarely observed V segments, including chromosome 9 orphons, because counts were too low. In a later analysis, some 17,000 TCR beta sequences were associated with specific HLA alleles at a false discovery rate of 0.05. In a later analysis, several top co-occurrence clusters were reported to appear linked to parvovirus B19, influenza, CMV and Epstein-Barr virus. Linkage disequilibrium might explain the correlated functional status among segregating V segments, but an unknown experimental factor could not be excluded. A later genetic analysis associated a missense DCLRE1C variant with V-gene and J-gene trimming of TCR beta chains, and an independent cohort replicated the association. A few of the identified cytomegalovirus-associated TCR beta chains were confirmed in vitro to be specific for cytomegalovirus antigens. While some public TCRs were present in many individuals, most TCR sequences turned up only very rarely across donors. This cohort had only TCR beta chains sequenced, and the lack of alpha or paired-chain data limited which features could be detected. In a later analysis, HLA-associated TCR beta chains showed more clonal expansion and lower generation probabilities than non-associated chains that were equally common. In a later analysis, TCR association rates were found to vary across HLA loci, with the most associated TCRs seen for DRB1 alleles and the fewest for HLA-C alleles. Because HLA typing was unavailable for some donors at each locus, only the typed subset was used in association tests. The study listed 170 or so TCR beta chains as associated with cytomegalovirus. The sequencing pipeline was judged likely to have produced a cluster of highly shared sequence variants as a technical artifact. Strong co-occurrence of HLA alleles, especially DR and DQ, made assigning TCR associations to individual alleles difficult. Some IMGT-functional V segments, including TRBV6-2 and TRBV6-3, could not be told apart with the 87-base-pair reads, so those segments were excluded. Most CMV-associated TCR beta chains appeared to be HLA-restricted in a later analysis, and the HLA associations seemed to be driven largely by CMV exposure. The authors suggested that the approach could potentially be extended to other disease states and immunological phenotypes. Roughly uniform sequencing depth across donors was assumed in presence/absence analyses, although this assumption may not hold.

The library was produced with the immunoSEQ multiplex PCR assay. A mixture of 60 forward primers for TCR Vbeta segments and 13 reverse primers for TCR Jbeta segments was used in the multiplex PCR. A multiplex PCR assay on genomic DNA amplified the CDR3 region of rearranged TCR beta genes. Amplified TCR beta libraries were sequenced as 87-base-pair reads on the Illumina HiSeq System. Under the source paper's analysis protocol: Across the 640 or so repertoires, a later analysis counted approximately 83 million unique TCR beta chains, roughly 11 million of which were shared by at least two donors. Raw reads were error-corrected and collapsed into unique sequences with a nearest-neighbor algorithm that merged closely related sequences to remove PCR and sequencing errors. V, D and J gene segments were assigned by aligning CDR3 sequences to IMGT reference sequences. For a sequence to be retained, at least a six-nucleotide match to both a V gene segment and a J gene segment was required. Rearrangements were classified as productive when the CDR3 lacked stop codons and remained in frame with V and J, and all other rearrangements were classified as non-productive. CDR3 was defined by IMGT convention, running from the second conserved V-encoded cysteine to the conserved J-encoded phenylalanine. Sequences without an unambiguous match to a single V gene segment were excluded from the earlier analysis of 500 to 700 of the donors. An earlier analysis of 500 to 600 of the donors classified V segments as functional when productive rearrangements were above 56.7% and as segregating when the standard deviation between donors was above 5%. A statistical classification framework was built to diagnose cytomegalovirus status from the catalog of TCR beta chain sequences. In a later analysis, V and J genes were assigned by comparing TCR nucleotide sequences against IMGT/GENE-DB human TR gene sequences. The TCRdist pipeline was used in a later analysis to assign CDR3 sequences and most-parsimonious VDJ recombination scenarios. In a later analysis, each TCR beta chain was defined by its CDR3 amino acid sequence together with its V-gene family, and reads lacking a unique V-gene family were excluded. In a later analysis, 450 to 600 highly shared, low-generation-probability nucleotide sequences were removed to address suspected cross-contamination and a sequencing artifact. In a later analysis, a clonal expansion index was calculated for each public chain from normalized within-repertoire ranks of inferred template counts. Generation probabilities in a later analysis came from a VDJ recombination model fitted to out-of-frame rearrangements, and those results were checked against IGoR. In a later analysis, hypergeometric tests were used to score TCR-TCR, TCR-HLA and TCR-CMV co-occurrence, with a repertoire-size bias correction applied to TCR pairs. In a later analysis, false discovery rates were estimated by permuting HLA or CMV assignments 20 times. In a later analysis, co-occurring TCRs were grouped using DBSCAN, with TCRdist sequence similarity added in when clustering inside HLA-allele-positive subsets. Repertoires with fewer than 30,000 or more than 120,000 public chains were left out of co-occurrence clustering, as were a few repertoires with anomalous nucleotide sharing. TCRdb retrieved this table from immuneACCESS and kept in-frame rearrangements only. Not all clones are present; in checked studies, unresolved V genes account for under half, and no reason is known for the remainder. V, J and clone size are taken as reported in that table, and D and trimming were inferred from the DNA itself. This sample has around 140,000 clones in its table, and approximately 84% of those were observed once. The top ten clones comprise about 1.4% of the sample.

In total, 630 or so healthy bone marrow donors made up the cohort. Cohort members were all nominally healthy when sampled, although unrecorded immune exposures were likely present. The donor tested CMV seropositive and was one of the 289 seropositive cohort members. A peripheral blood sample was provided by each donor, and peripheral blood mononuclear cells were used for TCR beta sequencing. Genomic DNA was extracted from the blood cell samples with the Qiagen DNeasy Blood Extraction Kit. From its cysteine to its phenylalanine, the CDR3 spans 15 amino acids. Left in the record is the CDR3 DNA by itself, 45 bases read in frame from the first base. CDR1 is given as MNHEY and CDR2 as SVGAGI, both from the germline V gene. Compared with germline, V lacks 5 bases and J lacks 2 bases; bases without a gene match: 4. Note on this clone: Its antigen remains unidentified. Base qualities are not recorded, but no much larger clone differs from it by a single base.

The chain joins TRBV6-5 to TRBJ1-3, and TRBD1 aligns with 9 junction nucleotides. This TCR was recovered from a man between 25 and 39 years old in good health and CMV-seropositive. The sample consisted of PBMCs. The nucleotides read TGTGCCAGCAGTCTCCGGGACAGGGCTGGAAACACCATATATTTT. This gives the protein CASSLRDRAGNTIYF.